Following are 26 T cell receptor beta chains from one sample sequenced in a study of blood T cell repertoires in COVID-19. Assay: immunoSEQ multiplex PCR; the TCRdb copy retains only in-frame clones and omits some. The sample contains 120,000 to 150,000 clones, approximately 83% of which appear only once. The sequencing sample was made of peripheral blood. Receptor source: a woman in her fifties or sixties with COVID-19, enrolled during active disease.

The chain links TRBV21-1 to TRBJ2-4; the table's TRBD2 call for D was not verified on the DNA. TRBV21-1 is termed a pseudogene. This CDR3 has 16 residues. CDR3 coding DNA: TGTGCCAGCAGCCCCGGGAGGGGGCGGTCATTTTTCATTCAGTACTTC. The encoded protein is CASSPGRGRSFFIQYF.

The genes are TRBV11-2 and TRBJ1-3; D is possibly TRBD1 (5 bases). V lost 1 base, J lost 0 bases, and 7 bases lay in between. The CDR3 length is 15 residues. Germline V gives CDR1 SGHAT, CDR2 FQNNGV. The CDR3, as DNA: TGTGCCAGCAGCTTAGTAGGGGCCTCTGGAAACACCATATATTTT. Its protein is CASSLVGASGNTIYF.

This sequence joins TRBV11-3 and TRBJ1-1, with TRBD1 matching over 8 bases. CDR1 SGHNT and CDR2 YENEEA come from the germline V gene. CDR3 length: 15 amino acids. With V trimmed by 4 bases and J by 4 bases, 8 bases remained unmatched. The CDR3 coding sequence is TGTGCCAGCAGCTCCCCCGGACAGGGAGCCACTGAAGCTTTCTTT. Translating it yields CASSSPGQGATEAFF.

The chain carries TRBV14 and TRBJ2-3; no definite D call. The CDR3 has 16 residues. With 0 bases removed from V and 2 bases from J, the gap between germline ends came to 12 bases. Germline V lookup: CDR1 SGHDN, CDR2 FVKESK. The CDR3 DNA follows: TGTGCCAGCAGCCAAGATAAACACAGATACACAGATACGCAGTATTTT. Its protein product is CASSQDKHRYTDTQYF.

The chain is built from TRBV9 and TRBJ2-1, with 7 bases lining up with TRBD2. Germline V gives CDR1 SGDLS, CDR2 YYNGEE. The CDR3 length is 16 residues. The V segment lost 0 bases and the J segment 3 bases; nucleotides outside the gene matches: 6. The CDR3 DNA is TGTGCCAGCAGCGTAGAGGGCGGGGGACTCTACAATGAGCAGTTCTTC. Residues: CASSVEGGGLYNEQFF.

The chain employs TRBV9 and TRBJ2-3, with a possible D match to TRBD2 (6 bases). The CDR3 has 14 amino acids. Germline V lookup: CDR1 SGDLS, CDR2 YYNGEE. V was cut by 5 bases and J by 5 bases, with 15 bases left in between. CDR3 DNA: TGTGCCAGCAGGGCCTCTTGGGAGGAAGATACGCAGTATTTT. This encodes CASRASWEEDTQYF. Looking up the rest from reference TRBV9 and TRBJ2-3 gives the full variable domain: DSGVTQTPKHLITATGQRVTLRCSPRSGDLSVYWYQQSLDQGLQFLIQYYNGEERAKGNILERFSAQQFPDLHSELNLSSLELGDSALYFCASRASWEEDTQYFGPGTRLTVL.

The rearrangement links TRBV7-9 to TRBJ2-1; 13 nucleotides match TRBD2. The V gene end was trimmed by 5 bases and the J gene end by 7 bases; junction bases not matched to a gene: 8. Looked up from germline, CDR1 is SEHNR and CDR2 is FQNEAQ (reference sequence). CDR3 length: 16 residues. CDR3: CASSRAGTSGDNEQFF. The CDR3, as DNA: TGTGCCAGCAGCAGGGCCGGGACTAGCGGGGATAATGAGCAGTTCTTC. Using reference TRBV7-9 and TRBJ2-1 for the parts outside the CDR3, the full variable domain is DTGVSQNPRHKITKRGQNVTFRCDPISEHNRLYWYRQTLGQGPEFLTYFQNEAQLEKSRLLSDRFSAERPKGSFSTLEIQRTEQGDSAMYLCASSRAGTSGDNEQFFGPGTRLTVL.

V and J are TRBV3-1 (or the pseudogene TRBV3-2) and TRBJ2-2; 9 positions match TRBD2. Germline V gene data show CDR1 as LGHDT and CDR2 as YNNKEL (reference sequence). Trimming at V came to 4 bases and at J to 6 bases, leaving 9 bases not matched to a gene. CDR3 length: 16 amino acids. This CDR3 reads CASSPIPGLASGELFF. In nucleotides, the CDR3 is TGTGCCAGCAGCCCCATTCCGGGACTAGCATCCGGGGAGCTGTTTTTT.

This sequence joins TRBV30 and TRBJ2-3; tentatively, D is TRBD1 (5 bases). The CDR3 consists of 15 residues. Per germline, CDR1 GTSNPN and CDR2 SVGIG (reference sequence). V was clipped by 0 bases and J by 0 bases, with 10 bases between them. In nucleotides, the CDR3 is TGTGCCTGGAGTGTGGGGCCCGAAAGCACAGATACGCAGTATTTT. The encoded protein is CAWSVGPESTDTQYF.

The chain recombines TRBV4-1 with TRBJ1-3; perhaps TRBD1 as D (5 bases). From germline, CDR1 is MGHRA and CDR2 YSYEKL. This CDR3 comprises 21 residues. Trimming cost V 2 bases and J 0 bases, with 26 bases left between them. This CDR3 reads CASSQQILSRVNRISGNTIYF. The DNA of the CDR3 is TGCGCCAGCAGCCAACAAATTCTTTCAAGGGTAAACAGGATCTCTGGAAACACCATATATTTT.

This clone was counted between two and nine times. The chain joins TRBV4-1 to TRBJ1-5, with 7 bases matching TRBD1. Germline values: CDR1 MGHRA, CDR2 YSYEKL. The V gene end was trimmed by 4 bases and the J gene end by 6 bases; junction bases not matched to a gene: 9. This CDR3 comprises 15 residues. In DNA form, the CDR3 reads TGCGCCAGCAGCCGTCGAGGGACAGATCGTCAGCCCCAGCATTTT. Translating it yields CASSRRGTDRQPQHF.

The chain combines TRBV21-1 with TRBJ2-1; TRBD2, as called in the table, went unchecked against the DNA. TRBV21-1 is annotated as a pseudogene. This CDR3 is 10 amino acids long. CDR3 sequence: CASLLPEQFF. Written as DNA, the CDR3 is TGTGCCAGCCTACTACCCGAGCAGTTCTTC.

The chain recombines TRBV5-6 with TRBJ1-2, with 9 bases aligning to TRBD1. The V and J ends lost 4 bases and 3 bases, in that order; junction bases with no gene match: 10. The CDR3 has 16 residues. Looked up from germline, CDR1 is SGHDT and CDR2 is YYEEEE. The CDR3 loop reads CASSLMGTGFDYGYTF. Written as DNA, the CDR3 is TGTGCCAGCAGCCTTATGGGGACAGGGTTTGACTATGGCTACACCTTC.

The rearrangement uses TRBV29-1 and TRBJ1-2; D not resolved. Germline V gene sequence: CDR1 SQVTM, CDR2 ANQGSEA. Trimming shortened V by 5 bases and J by 1 base, and 5 bases separated the two germline ends. This CDR3 is built from 11 residues. CDR3 sequence (DNA): TGCAGCGTTATTCTTAACTATGGCTACACCTTC. This sequence encodes CSVILNYGYTF.

The chain couples TRBV29-1 to TRBJ2-7, with 9 bases aligning to TRBD1. Germline values: CDR1 SQVTM, CDR2 ANQGSEA. With 7 bases clipped from V and 1 base from J, the junction kept 5 bases outside the gene matches. This CDR3 spans 13 amino acids. In DNA form, the CDR3 reads TGCAGCGGGCTGGGACAGGGTTCCTACGAGCAGTACTTC. This translates into CSGLGQGSYEQYF.

V and J are TRBV28 and TRBJ2-7; 12 bases match TRBD1. The CDR3 has 17 amino acids. CDR1 MDHEN and CDR2 SYDVKM come from the germline V gene. The J segment lost 3 bases and the V segment lost 5 bases, leaving 11 bases of the junction unmatched. The CDR3 DNA reads TGTGCCAGCAGTAAACCGGGACAGGGGGCCCCGAGCTACGAGCAGTACTTC. Translating gives CASSKPGQGAPSYEQYF. Based on the CDR3 plus reference TRBV28 and TRBJ2-7, the full variable domain is DVKVTQSSRYLVKRTGEKVFLECVQDMDHENMFWYRQDPGLGLRLIYFSYDVKMKEKGDIPEGYSVSREKKERFSLILESASTNQTSMYLCASSKPGQGAPSYEQYFGPGTRLTVT.

In its sample, this clone was seen a few times. The chain employs TRBV6-1 and TRBJ1-5; a weak D match, TRBD1 (6 bases). The CDR3 is 19 residues long. The ends were cut back, 1 base at V and 1 base at J, with 20 bases in the middle. From germline, CDR1 is MNHNS and CDR2 SASEGT. CDR3 in DNA: TGTGCCAGCAGTGAAGGCCTCCGGACAGTTAAGCGGAGCAATCAGCCCCAGCATTTT. Translated: CASSEGLRTVKRSNQPQHF.

Only one count was recorded for this clone. The chain recombines TRBV5-1 with TRBJ2-2; 7 nucleotides match TRBD1. CDR1 is SGHRS, CDR2 YFSETQ, per germline. The CDR3 is made up of 14 amino acids. The junction had 3 bases not matched to a gene; V was cut back by 4 bases and J by 3 bases. For the CDR3, the DNA is TGCGCCAGCAGCGTGGGACAGCACACCGGGGAGCTGTTTTTT. This translates into CASSVGQHTGELFF.

This rearrangement joins TRBV27 to TRBJ1-5; no clear D gene. The CDR3 sequence is 10 residues long. With 8 bases removed from V and 6 bases from J, the gap between germline ends came to 5 bases. Looked up from germline, CDR1 is MNHEY and CDR2 is SMNVEV (reference sequence). Here the CDR3 reads CASGGQPQHF. The CDR3 DNA is TGTGCCAGCGGCGGTCAGCCCCAGCATTTT.

The J gene is TRBJ2-7, the V gene TRBV7-8, with D perhaps matching TRBD1 (7 bases). The V and J ends lost 2 bases and 5 bases respectively, with 13 bases between them. From germline, CDR1 is SGHVS and CDR2 FQNEAQ. There are 14 residues in the CDR3. Here the CDR3 DNA reads TGTGCCAGCAGCTTACGGGGGACAGTCGACGAGCAGTACTTC. Translated: CASSLRGTVDEQYF.

The count of this clone is one. As DNA, the CDR3 is TGCAGTGCTAGTCCCAGGGTTGGCACTGAAGCTTTCTTT. Translation gives CSASPRVGTEAFF. The rearrangement links TRBV20-1 to TRBJ1-1; a weak D match, TRBD1 (5 bases). CDR3 length equals 13 residues. The V end lost 3 bases, the J end lost 4 bases, and 12 bases lay between the germline ends. CDR1 is DFQATT, CDR2 SNEGSKA, per germline (reference sequence).

The chain joins TRBV5-3 to TRBJ1-5; D not resolved. TRBV5-3 belongs to the ORF category, with a function that is uncertain. Trimming pared 0 bases from V and 7 bases from J, leaving 5 bases between. The CDR3 sequence is 12 residues long. The CDR3 region is CARSLAEQPQHF. CDR3 bases: TGTGCCAGAAGCTTGGCAGAACAGCCCCAGCATTTT.

V gene TRBV7-3 combines with J gene TRBJ1-6; 8 nucleotides agree with TRBD1. CDR1 and CDR2 (germline): SGHTA, FQGTGA. With 5 bases clipped from V and 10 bases from J, the junction kept 7 bases outside the gene matches. This CDR3 spans 14 amino acids. DNA of the CDR3: TGTGCCAGCAGCCGTGGACAGGGAGGATCACCCCTCCACTTT. Translation gives CASSRGQGGSPLHF. Variable domain in full (rest from reference TRBV7-3 and TRBJ1-6): GAGVSQTPSNKVTEKGKYVELRCDPISGHTALYWYRQSLGQGPEFLIYFQGTGAADDSGLPNDRFFAVRPEGSVSTLKIQRTERGDSAVYLCASSRGQGGSPLHFGNGTRLTVT.

The chain employs TRBV7-2 and TRBJ1-1, with 8 bases aligning to TRBD1. The V gene's germline CDR1 is SGHTA and CDR2 FQGNSA. This CDR3 has 14 residues. V lost 5 bases and J lost 3; bases outside the gene matches: 5. The CDR3 nucleotides read TGTGCCAGCAGCCTAGGACAGGGCGACACTGAAGCTTTCTTT. Translation: CASSLGQGDTEAFF.

The chain has TRBV9 and TRBJ1-1; D is uncertain. Germline V gene sequence: CDR1 SGDLS, CDR2 YYNGEE. Trimming left V 0 bases short and J 2 bases short, with 5 bases between. The CDR3 has 13 residues. DNA of the CDR3: TGTGCCAGCAGCGTAGTACTAAACACTGAAGCTTTCTTT. Translation: CASSVVLNTEAFF.

The chain carries TRBV19 and TRBJ1-1; 9 bases agree with TRBD1. The junction had 15 bases not matched to a gene; V was cut back by 9 bases and J by 4 bases. CDR3 length equals 16 residues. In germline, CDR1 is LNHDA, CDR2 SQIVND (reference sequence). The CDR3 coding sequence is TGTGCCAGCAGAGACAGGGGGACCTCAAAGGGCACTGAAGCTTTCTTT. It is translated as CASRDRGTSKGTEAFF.